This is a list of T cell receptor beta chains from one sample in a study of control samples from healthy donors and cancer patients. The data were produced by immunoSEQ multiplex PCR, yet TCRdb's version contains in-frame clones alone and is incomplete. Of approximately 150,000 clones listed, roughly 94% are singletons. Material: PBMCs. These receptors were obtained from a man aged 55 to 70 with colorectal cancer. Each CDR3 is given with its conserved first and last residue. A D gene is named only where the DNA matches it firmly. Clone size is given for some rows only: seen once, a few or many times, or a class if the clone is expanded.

CASSRGGLVASGNTIYF TGCGCCAGCAGCCGAGGAGGGCTGGTGGCATCTGGAAACACCATATATTTT TRBV4-1 17 TRBJ1-3 . .
CASSRTGSYEQYF TGCGCCAGCAGCCGGACAGGCTCCTACGAGCAGTACTTC TRBV4-1 13 TRBJ2-7 . TRBD1
CATSRDSNQPQHF TGTGCCACCAGCAGGGATAGCAATCAGCCCCAGCATTTT TRBV24-1 13 TRBJ1-5 few .
CASTYSIGGYGYTF TGTGCCAGCACCTACTCTATCGGGGGGTATGGCTACACCTTC TRBV7-2 14 TRBJ1-2 . .
CASSVSGNTGELFF TGTGCCAGCAGCGTAAGCGGGAACACCGGGGAGCTGTTTTTT TRBV9 14 TRBJ2-2 . .
CASSVLGSSSSTEAFF . TRBV6-1 16 TRBJ1-1 . .
CASSPGTLNTGELFF TGCGCCAGCAGTCCCGGGACACTGAACACCGGGGAGCTGTTTTTT TRBV5-1 15 TRBJ2-2 . .
CASSPPTGLADTQYF TGTGCCAGCAGCCCCCCGACGGGGTTGGCAGATACGCAGTATTTT TRBV5-4 15 TRBJ2-3 . .
CASSLARGGGGRRYEQYF TGTGCCAGCAGTTTAGCACGAGGAGGCGGTGGACGTAGATACGAGCAGTACTTC TRBV27 18 TRBJ2-7 . .
CASSPGTDYEQYF TGTGCCAGCAGCCCCGGGACAGATTACGAGCAGTACTTC TRBV12-3/TRBV12-4 13 TRBJ2-7 . TRBD1
CASSLASFEAFF TGCGCCAGCAGCCTGGCATCCTTTGAAGCTTTCTTT TRBV4-1 12 TRBJ1-1 once .
CASSLESGRDIYGYTF TGCGCCAGCAGCTTGGAAAGTGGGCGGGACATCTATGGCTACACCTTC TRBV5-1 16 TRBJ1-2 . .
CASSFDREVGELFF TGTGCCAGCAGTTTCGACAGGGAGGTGGGGGAGCTGTTTTTT TRBV27 14 TRBJ2-2 once .
CASSISPDPSNQPQHF TGTGCCAGTAGTATTTCCCCAGACCCTAGCAATCAGCCCCAGCATTTT TRBV19 16 TRBJ1-5 . .
CASSGTNYQPQHF TGTGCCAGCAGCGGGACCAATTATCAGCCCCAGCATTTT TRBV27 13 TRBJ1-5 . .
CASSPLGQRITDTQYF TGTGCCAGCAGCCCCCTCGGACAGCGGATCACAGATACGCAGTATTTT TRBV14 16 TRBJ2-3 . .
CASSPMGGAAYEQYF TGTGCCAGCAGCCCTATGGGGGGGGCTGCATACGAGCAGTACTTC TRBV3-1/TRBV3-2 15 TRBJ2-7 . .
CASSFRTSGGKETQYF TGTGCCAGCAGTTTTAGGACTAGCGGGGGGAAAGAGACCCAGTACTTC TRBV28 16 TRBJ2-5 . TRBD2
CASSQDISSYNEQFF TGTGCCAGCAGCCAAGACATCAGCTCCTACAATGAGCAGTTCTTC TRBV3-1/TRBV3-2 15 TRBJ2-1 . .
CASSAPTGRNQPQHF TGTGCCAGCAGCGCTCCCACAGGACGCAATCAGCCCCAGCATTTT TRBV28 15 TRBJ1-5 . .
CASSYGQGSHTQYF TGTGCCAGCAGTTATGGACAGGGTAGCCATACGCAGTATTTT TRBV2 14 TRBJ2-3 few TRBD1
CATSDRTGGRGYTF TGTGCCACCAGTGATAGGACAGGGGGCCGTGGCTACACCTTC TRBV24-1 14 TRBJ1-2 . TRBD1
CASSLGTGGGEQYF TGCGCCAGCAGCTTGGGCACAGGGGGAGGCGAGCAGTACTTC TRBV5-1 14 TRBJ2-7 . TRBD1
CASSLGTSGETQYF TGCGCCAGCAGCCTCGGGACTAGCGGAGAGACCCAGTACTTC TRBV5-1 14 TRBJ2-5 . TRBD2
CASSLVSSSHGGAGETQYF TGTGCCAGCAGCTTAGTTAGCAGCTCCCACGGCGGGGCAGGGGAGACCCAGTACTTC TRBV7-2 19 TRBJ2-5 . .
CAWSFGQGAGEKLFF TGTGCCTGGAGTTTCGGACAGGGGGCGGGAGAAAAACTGTTTTTT TRBV30 15 TRBJ1-4 . TRBD1
CASSEATPHLYEQYF TGTGCCAGCAGTGAAGCTACACCCCATCTTTACGAGCAGTACTTC TRBV2 15 TRBJ2-7 . .
CASSLAAGGQGTEAFF TGTGCCAGCAGCTTAGCGGCAGGGGGTCAGGGCACTGAAGCTTTCTTT TRBV7-2 16 TRBJ1-1 . TRBD1
CASSEVPGNTEAFF TGTGCCAGCAGTGAAGTTCCGGGGAACACTGAAGCTTTCTTT TRBV25-1 14 TRBJ1-1 . .
CASGLGTANTEAFF TGCGCCAGCGGTCTTGGGACGGCGAACACTGAAGCTTTCTTT TRBV5-1 14 TRBJ1-1 . .
CASSAQVKNTEAFF TGTGCCAGCAGCGCCCAGGTGAAGAACACTGAAGCTTTCTTT TRBV7-2 14 TRBJ1-1 . .
CASSLGLAGYNEQFF TGTGCCAGCAGCTTAGGGCTAGCGGGGTACAATGAGCAGTTCTTC TRBV7-2 15 TRBJ2-1 . TRBD2
CASARGPFTEAFF TGTGCCAGCGCGCGGGGGCCGTTCACTGAAGCTTTCTTT TRBV3-1/TRBV3-2 13 TRBJ1-1 . .
CASSEWGRDRDHEQYF TGCGCCAGCAGTGAGTGGGGCCGGGACAGGGACCACGAGCAGTACTTC TRBV10-1 16 TRBJ2-7 . TRBD1
CASSLGGQGRGEKLFF TGCGCCAGCAGCTTGGGTGGACAGGGGAGAGGGGAAAAACTGTTTTTT TRBV5-1 16 TRBJ1-4 . TRBD1
CASSQGPNRVGGYTF TGCGCCAGCAGCCAAGGACCTAACAGGGTGGGAGGCTACACCTTC TRBV4-1 15 TRBJ1-2 . .
CASSLSRQGIFYGYTF TGTGCCAGCAGTTTATCGCGGCAGGGAATATTCTATGGCTACACCTTC TRBV27 16 TRBJ1-2 . .
CASSQPTGEAFF TGTGCCAGCAGCCAACCGACAGGCGAAGCTTTCTTT TRBV3-1/TRBV3-2 12 TRBJ1-1 . .
CASSEAGTGDGYTF TGTGCCAGCAGTGAAGCCGGGACCGGGGATGGCTACACCTTC TRBV6-1 14 TRBJ1-2 . .
CASSRDSNQPQHF TGTGCCAGCAGCAGGGATAGCAATCAGCCCCAGCATTTT TRBV6-5 13 TRBJ1-5 once .
CSASGLASTSTDTQYF TGCAGTGCTAGTGGGCTAGCGTCAACTAGCACAGATACGCAGTATTTT TRBV20-1 16 TRBJ2-3 . .
CASSSFGNTGELFF TGTGCCAGCAGTTCGTTCGGGAACACCGGGGAGCTGTTTTTT TRBV27 14 TRBJ2-2 once .
CASSYWAEAFF TGTGCCAGCAGTTACTGGGCTGAAGCTTTCTTT TRBV6-2/TRBV6-3 11 TRBJ1-1 . .
CAWSRASSVFETQYF TGTGCCTGGAGTCGAGCCTCCTCAGTCTTCGAGACCCAGTACTTC TRBV30 15 TRBJ2-5 once .